The 14 T cell receptor beta chains below were found in one sample sequenced in a study of blood T cell repertoires in COVID-19. Method: immunoSEQ multiplex PCR; TCRdb's copy keeps in-frame clones and lacks some. In the table there are a few hundred thousand clones, less than 90% of which are singletons. Sample: PBMCs or T cells enriched from blood (not recorded which). These receptors were taken from a woman aged 25 to 39 who had recovered from COVID-19.

This clone was observed a single time. The chain uses TRBV2 and TRBJ1-5, with 7 bases aligning to TRBD1. V shed 6 bases and J 3 bases; nucleotides not matched to a gene: 5. Germline V gene data show CDR1 as SNHLY and CDR2 as FYNNEI. This CDR3 has 14 amino acids. The chain's CDR3 is CASRPGTDNQPQHF. The CDR3 DNA reads as TGTGCCAGCAGACCCGGGACAGACAATCAGCCCCAGCATTTT.

The rearrangement joins TRBV7-2 to TRBJ1-3; 9 nucleotides match TRBD1. CDR3 length equals 14 residues. In germline, CDR1 is SGHTA, CDR2 FQGNSA. V shed 6 bases and J 8 bases; nucleotides not matched to a gene: 8. The CDR3, as DNA: TGTGCCAGCAGGCCGAGGACAGGGGCGGACACCATATATTTT. It translates to CASRPRTGADTIYF.

The V gene is TRBV9, the J gene TRBJ1-3; D is unclear. CDR3 length: 16 amino acids. V was trimmed by 0 bases and J by 1 base, leaving 11 bases between them. CDR1 and CDR2 (germline): SGDLS, YYNGEE. The CDR3 loop reads CASSVEGGRSGNTIYF. The CDR3 nucleotides are TGTGCCAGCAGCGTAGAGGGAGGGAGATCTGGAAACACCATATATTTT.

The chain recombines TRBV11-2 with TRBJ1-4; TRBD1 matches 9 bases. Trimming removed 6 bases from V and 1 base from J; junction bases left unmatched: 12. Per germline, CDR1 SGHAT and CDR2 FQNNGV. This CDR3 spans 18 amino acids. Here the CDR3 reads CASSSGTGFFITNEKLFF. The CDR3 DNA follows: TGTGCCAGCAGTTCCGGGACAGGGTTTTTTATAACTAATGAAAAACTGTTTTTT.

The rearrangement links TRBV6-5 to TRBJ2-7, with D hard to call. V lost 7 bases to trimming and J lost 2 bases, with 6 bases between them. Germline loops: CDR1 MNHEY, CDR2 SVGAGI. CDR3 length: 11 residues. This CDR3 is CASTPAYEQYF. The CDR3 DNA sequence: TGTGCCAGCACCCCGGCCTACGAGCAGTACTTC.

The chain links TRBV15 to TRBJ1-5, with 8 positions matching TRBD1. Trimming removed 7 bases from V and 3 bases from J; junction bases left unmatched: 8. CDR1 is LNHNV, CDR2 YYDKDF, per germline (reference sequence). CDR3 length: 15 amino acids. In DNA, the CDR3 is TGTGCCACCACCGCTGACAGGGGAGTCAATCAGCCCCAGCATTTT. Protein: CATTADRGVNQPQHF.

Only a few counts were recorded for this clone. The chain employs TRBV11-2 and TRBJ1-1; no clear D gene. V gave up 6 bases and J gave up 1 base, with 9 bases separating them. Germline V gene sequence: CDR1 SGHAT, CDR2 FQNNGV. This CDR3 comprises 13 residues. The CDR3 loop is CASSPNPNTEAFF. The CDR3 nucleotides are TGTGCCAGCAGTCCTAACCCGAACACTGAAGCTTTCTTT.

This clone has only one observation. The rearrangement joins TRBV28 to TRBJ1-2, with 8 bases fitting TRBD1. V lost 5 bases and J lost 6; bases outside the gene matches: 2. The CDR3 loop spans 12 amino acids. Per germline, CDR1 MDHEN and CDR2 SYDVKM. The CDR3 protein is CASSGQGNGYTF. CDR3 sequence (DNA): TGTGCCAGCAGTGGACAGGGAAATGGCTACACCTTC.

The chain joins TRBV19 to TRBJ1-1; TRBD1 matches at 10 bases. The CDR3 runs to 14 residues. The ends lost 4 bases at V and 3 bases at J; junction bases unmatched: 2. Germline CDR1 is LNHDA and CDR2 is SQIVND (reference sequence). The CDR3 bases are TGTGCCAGTAGTACCGACAGGGGGCACACTGAAGCTTTCTTT. Translated, it gives CASSTDRGHTEAFF.

The sample holds one count of this clone. This sequence joins TRBV19 and TRBJ1-1, with D possibly matching TRBD1 (5 bases). Trimming took off 3 bases at V and 0 bases at J, with 14 bases between the two ends. The CDR3 consists of 16 residues. In germline, CDR1 is LNHDA, CDR2 SQIVND (reference sequence). CDR3 nucleotides: TGTGCCAGTAGTATTGGTCGACAGCGAATGAACACTGAAGCTTTCTTT. Its translation: CASSIGRQRMNTEAFF.

The chain is built from TRBV7-2 and TRBJ1-2, with 10 bases matching TRBD1. In germline, CDR1 is SGHTA, CDR2 FQGNSA. The ends lost 1 base at V and 6 bases at J; junction bases unmatched: 5. The CDR3 is made up of 15 amino acids. This CDR3 reads CASSLGGQGRNGYTF. The CDR3 coding sequence is TGTGCCAGCAGCTTAGGGGGACAGGGGCGGAATGGCTACACCTTC.

This chain links TRBV6-5 with TRBJ1-1, with 9 bases identical to TRBD1. The CDR3 extends over 14 amino acids. V trimming: 5 bases; J trimming: 3 bases; junction bases outside the gene matches: 4. In germline, CDR1 is MNHEY, CDR2 SVGAGI. Here the CDR3 DNA reads TGTGCCAGCAGTCCCGGGACAGGGTACACTGAAGCTTTCTTT. This encodes CASSPGTGYTEAFF.

The chain recombines TRBV4-1 with TRBJ1-5, with D hard to call. V lost 4 bases and J lost 2, with 9 bases in between. Germline values: CDR1 MGHRA, CDR2 YSYEKL. CDR3 length: 14 residues. The CDR3 nucleotides read TGCGCCAGCAGCCCAGTGTTGGGCAATCAGCCCCAGCATTTT. Translating gives CASSPVLGNQPQHF.

The chain links TRBV4-3 to TRBJ2-3; 7 bases agree with TRBD2. The CDR3 has 13 residues. Germline V gene data show CDR1 as LGHNA and CDR2 as YSLEER. V trimming: 0 bases; J trimming: 12 bases; junction bases outside the gene matches: 6. The CDR3, as DNA: TGCGCCAGCAGCCAAGATCGTACTAGCGCTCAGTATTTT. It specifies CASSQDRTSAQYF.